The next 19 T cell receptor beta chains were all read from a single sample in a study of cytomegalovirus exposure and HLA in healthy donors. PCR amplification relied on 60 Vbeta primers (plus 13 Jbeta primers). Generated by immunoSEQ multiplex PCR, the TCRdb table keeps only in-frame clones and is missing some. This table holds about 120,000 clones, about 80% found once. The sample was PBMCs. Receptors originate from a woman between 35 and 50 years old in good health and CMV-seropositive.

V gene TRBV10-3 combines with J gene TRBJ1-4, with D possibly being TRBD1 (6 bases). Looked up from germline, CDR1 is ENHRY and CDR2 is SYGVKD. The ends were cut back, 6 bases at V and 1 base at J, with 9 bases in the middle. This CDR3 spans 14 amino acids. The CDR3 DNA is TGTGCCATCAGCGCAGGGGTAACTAATGAAAAACTGTTTTTT. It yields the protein CAISAGVTNEKLFF.

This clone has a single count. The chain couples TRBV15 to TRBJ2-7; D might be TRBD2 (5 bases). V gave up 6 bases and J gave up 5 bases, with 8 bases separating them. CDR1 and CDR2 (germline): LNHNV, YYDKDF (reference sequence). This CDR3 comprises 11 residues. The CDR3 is CATRRENEQYF. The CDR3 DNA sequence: TGTGCCACCAGGAGGGAGAACGAGCAGTACTTC.

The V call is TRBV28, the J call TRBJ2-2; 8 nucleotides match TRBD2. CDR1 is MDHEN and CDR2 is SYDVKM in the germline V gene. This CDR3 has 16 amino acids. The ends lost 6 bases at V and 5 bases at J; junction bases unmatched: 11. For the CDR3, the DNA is TGTGCCAGCAGCTCTCGGGGGGGAACGCGAACCGGGGAGCTGTTTTTT. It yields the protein CASSSRGGTRTGELFF.

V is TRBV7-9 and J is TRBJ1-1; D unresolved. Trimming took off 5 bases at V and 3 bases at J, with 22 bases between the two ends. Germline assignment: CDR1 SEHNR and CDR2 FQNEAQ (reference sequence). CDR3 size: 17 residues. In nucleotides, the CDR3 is TGTGCCAGCAGCCCGAGGTACCGACGGGGAGGAGACACTGAAGCTTTCTTT. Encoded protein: CASSPRYRRGGDTEAFF.

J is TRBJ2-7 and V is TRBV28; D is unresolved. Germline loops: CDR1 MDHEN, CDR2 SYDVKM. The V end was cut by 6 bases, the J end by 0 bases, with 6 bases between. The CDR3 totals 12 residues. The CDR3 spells CASRSPSYEQYF. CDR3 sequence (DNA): TGTGCCAGCAGGAGCCCCTCCTACGAGCAGTACTTC.

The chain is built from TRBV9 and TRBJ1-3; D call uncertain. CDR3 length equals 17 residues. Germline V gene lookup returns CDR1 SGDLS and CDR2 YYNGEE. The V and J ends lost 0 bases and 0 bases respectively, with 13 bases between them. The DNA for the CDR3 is TGTGCCAGCAGCGTAGGGAGGACGGACTACTCTGGAAACACCATATATTTT. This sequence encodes CASSVGRTDYSGNTIYF.

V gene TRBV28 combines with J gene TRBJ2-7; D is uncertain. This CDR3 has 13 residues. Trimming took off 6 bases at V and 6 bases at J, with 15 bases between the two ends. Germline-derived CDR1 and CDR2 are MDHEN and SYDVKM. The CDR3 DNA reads TGTGCCAGCAGGCTGACAATCTATCGCGAGCAGTACTTC. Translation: CASRLTIYREQYF.

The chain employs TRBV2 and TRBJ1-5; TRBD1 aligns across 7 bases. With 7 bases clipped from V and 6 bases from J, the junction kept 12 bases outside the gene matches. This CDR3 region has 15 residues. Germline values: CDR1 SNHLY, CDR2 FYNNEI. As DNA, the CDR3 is TGTGCCAGCACCCCGACAGGGCTTGCAAGTCAGCCCCAGCATTTT. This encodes CASTPTGLASQPQHF.

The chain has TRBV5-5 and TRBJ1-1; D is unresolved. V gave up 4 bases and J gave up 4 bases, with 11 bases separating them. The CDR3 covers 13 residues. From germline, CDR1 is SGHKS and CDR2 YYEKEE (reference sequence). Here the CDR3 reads CASSQLQITEAFF. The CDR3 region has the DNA TGTGCCAGCAGCCAGTTGCAGATCACTGAAGCTTTCTTT.

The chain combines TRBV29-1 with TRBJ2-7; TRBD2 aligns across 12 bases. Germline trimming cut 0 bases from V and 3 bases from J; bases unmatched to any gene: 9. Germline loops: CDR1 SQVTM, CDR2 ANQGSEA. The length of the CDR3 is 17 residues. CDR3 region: CSVEEATSGSGGYEQYF. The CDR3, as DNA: TGCAGCGTTGAAGAGGCGACTAGCGGGAGCGGGGGCTACGAGCAGTACTTC.

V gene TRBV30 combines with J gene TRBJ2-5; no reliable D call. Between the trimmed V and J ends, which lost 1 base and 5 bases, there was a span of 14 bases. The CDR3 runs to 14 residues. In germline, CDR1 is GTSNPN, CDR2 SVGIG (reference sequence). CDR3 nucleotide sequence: TGTGCCTGGAGTGGGGCTGGGCGTTGGGAGACCCAGTACTTC. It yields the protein CAWSGAGRWETQYF.

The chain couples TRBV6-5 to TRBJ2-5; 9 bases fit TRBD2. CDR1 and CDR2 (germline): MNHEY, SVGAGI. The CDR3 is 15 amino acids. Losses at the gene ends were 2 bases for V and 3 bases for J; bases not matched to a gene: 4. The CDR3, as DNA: TGTGCCAGCAGTTACGGCGGGAGGGCAGAAGAGACCCAGTACTTC. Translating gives CASSYGGRAEETQYF.

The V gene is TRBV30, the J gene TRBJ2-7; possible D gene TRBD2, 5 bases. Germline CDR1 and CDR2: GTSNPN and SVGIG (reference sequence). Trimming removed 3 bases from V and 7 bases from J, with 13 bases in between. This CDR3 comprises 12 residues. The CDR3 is CAWRMGPGEQYF. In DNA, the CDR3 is TGTGCCTGGAGAATGGGTCCGGGGGAGCAGTACTTC.

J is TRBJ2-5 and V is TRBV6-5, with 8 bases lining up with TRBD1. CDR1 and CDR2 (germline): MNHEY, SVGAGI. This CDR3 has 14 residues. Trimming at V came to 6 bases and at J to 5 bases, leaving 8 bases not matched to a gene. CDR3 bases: TGTGCCAGCAGCCGAGGACAGGGCCGGGAGACCCAGTACTTC. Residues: CASSRGQGRETQYF.

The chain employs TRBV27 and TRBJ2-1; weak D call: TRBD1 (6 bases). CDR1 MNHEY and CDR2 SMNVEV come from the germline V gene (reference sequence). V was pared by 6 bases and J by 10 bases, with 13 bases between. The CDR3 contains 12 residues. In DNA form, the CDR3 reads TGTGCCAGCAGGTTTGGGGGCGGGGAGCAGTTCTTC. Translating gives CASRFGGGEQFF.

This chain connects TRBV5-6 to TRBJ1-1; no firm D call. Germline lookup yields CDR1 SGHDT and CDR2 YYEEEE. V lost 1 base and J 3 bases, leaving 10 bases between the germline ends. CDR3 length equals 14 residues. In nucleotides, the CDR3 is TGTGCCAGCAGCTTGTGGCACAGCTACACTGAAGCTTTCTTT. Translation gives CASSLWHSYTEAFF.

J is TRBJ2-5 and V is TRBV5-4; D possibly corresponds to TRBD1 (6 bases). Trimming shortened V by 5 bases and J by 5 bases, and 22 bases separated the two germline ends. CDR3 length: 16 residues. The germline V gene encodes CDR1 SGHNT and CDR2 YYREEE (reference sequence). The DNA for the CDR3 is TGTGCCAGCAGAAAAGAAACTGACAGGCCGGGGGAGACCCAGTACTTC. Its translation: CASRKETDRPGETQYF.

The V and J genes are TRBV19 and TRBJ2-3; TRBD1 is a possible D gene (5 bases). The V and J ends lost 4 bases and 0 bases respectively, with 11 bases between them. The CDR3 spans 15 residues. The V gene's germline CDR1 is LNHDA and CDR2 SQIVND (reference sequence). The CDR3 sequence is CASSTTATSTDTQYF. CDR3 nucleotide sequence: TGTGCCAGTAGTACGACAGCTACTAGCACAGATACGCAGTATTTT. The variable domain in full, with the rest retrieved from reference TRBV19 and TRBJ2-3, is DGGITQSPKYLFRKEGQNVTLSCEQNLNHDAMYWYRQDPGQGLRLIYYSQIVNDFQKGDIAEGYSVSREKKESFPLTVTSAQKNPTAFYLCASSTTATSTDTQYFGPGTRLTVL.

CDR3 region: CASSLRETGVGEAFF. The DNA of the CDR3 is TGCGCCAGCAGCTTGCGAGAGACAGGGGTAGGTGAAGCTTTCTTT. The chain combines TRBV5-1 with TRBJ1-1; 8 positions agree with TRBD1. The V segment lost 1 base and the J segment 7 bases; nucleotides outside the gene matches: 9. Germline-derived CDR1 and CDR2 are SGHRS and YFSETQ. CDR3 size: 15 residues.